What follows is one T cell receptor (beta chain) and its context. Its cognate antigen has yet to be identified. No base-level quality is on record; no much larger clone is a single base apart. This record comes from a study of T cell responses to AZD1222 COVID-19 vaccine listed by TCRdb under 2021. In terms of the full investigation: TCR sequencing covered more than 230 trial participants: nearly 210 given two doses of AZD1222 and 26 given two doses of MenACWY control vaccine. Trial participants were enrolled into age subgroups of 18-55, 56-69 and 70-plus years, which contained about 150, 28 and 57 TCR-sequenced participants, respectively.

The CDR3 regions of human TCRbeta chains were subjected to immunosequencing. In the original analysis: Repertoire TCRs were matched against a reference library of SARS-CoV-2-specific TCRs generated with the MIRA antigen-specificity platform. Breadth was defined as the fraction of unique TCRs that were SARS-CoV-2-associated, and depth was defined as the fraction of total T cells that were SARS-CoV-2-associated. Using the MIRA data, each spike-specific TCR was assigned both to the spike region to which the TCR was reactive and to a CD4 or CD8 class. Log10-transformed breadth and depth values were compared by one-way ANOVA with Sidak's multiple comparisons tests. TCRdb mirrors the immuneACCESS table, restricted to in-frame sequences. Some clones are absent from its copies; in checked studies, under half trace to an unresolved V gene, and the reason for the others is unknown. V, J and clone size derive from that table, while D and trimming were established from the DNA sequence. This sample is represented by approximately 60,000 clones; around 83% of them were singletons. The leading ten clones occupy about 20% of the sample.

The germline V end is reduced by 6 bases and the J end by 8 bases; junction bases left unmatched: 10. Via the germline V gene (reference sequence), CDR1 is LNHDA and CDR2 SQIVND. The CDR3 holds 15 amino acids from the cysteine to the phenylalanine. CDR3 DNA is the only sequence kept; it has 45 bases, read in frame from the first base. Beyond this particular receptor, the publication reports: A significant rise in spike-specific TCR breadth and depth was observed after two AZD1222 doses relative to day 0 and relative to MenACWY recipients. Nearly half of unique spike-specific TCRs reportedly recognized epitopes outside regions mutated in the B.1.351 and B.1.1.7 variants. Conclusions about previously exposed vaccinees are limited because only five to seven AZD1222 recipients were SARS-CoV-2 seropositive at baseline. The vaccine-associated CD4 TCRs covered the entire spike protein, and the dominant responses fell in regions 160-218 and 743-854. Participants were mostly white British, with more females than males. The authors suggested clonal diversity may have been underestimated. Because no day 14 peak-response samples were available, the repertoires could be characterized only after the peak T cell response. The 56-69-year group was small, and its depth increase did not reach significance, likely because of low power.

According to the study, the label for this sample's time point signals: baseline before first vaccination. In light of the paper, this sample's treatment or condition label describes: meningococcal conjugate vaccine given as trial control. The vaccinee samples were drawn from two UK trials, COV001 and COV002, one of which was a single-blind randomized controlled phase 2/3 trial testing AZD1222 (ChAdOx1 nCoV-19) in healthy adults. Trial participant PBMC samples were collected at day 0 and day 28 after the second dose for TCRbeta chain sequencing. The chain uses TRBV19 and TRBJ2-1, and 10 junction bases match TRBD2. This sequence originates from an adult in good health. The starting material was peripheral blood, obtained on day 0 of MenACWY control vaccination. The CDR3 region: CASSRGTSAIDEQFF. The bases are TGTGCCAGTAGCAGAGGGACTAGCGCCATCGATGAGCAGTTCTTC.